This entry lists 27 T cell receptor beta chains sequenced from one sample in a study of Ad26.COV2.S vaccination and SARS-CoV-2 variants. Treatment noted: 15 to 20 received Ad26.COV2.S at low or high dose, single or two shots; five or six received placebo; per-sample allocation not given. Material that was analyzed had been drawn on day 63 after the first vaccine or placebo injection. Produced via immunoSEQ multiplex PCR; TCRdb's table is partial and in-frame only. This sample has some 460,000 clones, with nearly 90% found just once. The source was peripheral blood, collected in a trial of Ad26.COV2.S vaccine versus placebo. The source of these receptors is a person between 18 and 60 years old who received the Ad26.COV2.S COVID-19 vaccine or a placebo.

The chain couples TRBV5-4 to TRBJ2-1; maybe TRBD2 (5 bases). Trimming removed 2 bases at V and 5 bases at J, with 20 bases between. CDR1 and CDR2 from the germline V gene are SGHNT and YYREEE (reference sequence). The CDR3 is made up of 17 amino acids. Here the CDR3 DNA reads TGTGCCAGCAGCTTTCTTTTACCGGCGGGCACCCACAATGAGCAGTTCTTC. As protein: CASSFLLPAGTHNEQFF. The complete variable domain, with remaining parts taken from reference TRBV5-4 and TRBJ2-1, reads ETGVTQSPTHLIKTRGQQVTLRCSSQSGHNTVSWYQQALGQGPQFIFQYYREEENGRGNFPPRFSGLQFPNYSSELNVNALELDDSALYLCASSFLLPAGTHNEQFFGPGTRLTVL.

This chain links TRBV15 with TRBJ1-5; maybe TRBD1 (5 bases). Trimming took off 1 base at V and 7 bases at J, with 11 bases between the two ends. Germline V CDR1 and CDR2: LNHNV, YYDKDF (reference sequence). The CDR3 length is 14 residues. This CDR3 reads CATSRGGGAQPQHF. Here the CDR3 DNA reads TGTGCCACCAGCAGAGGGGGAGGGGCCCAGCCCCAGCATTTT. Full variable domain (outside the CDR3, taken from reference TRBV15 and TRBJ1-5): DAMVIQNPRYQVTQFGKPVTLSCSQTLNHNVMYWYQQKSSQAPKLLFHYYDKDFNNEADTPDNFQSRRPNTSFCFLDIRSPGLGDTAMYLCATSRGGGAQPQHFGDGTRLSIL.

The chain joins TRBV5-1 to TRBJ1-3, with D perhaps TRBD1 (5 bases). This CDR3 region has 15 residues. CDR1 and CDR2 (germline): SGHRS, YFSETQ. V was clipped by 0 bases and J by 7 bases, with 14 bases between them. In DNA, the CDR3 is TGCGCCAGCAGCTTGGCCACAGGCCAGCCGAACACCATATATTTT. Residues: CASSLATGQPNTIYF.

This chain joins TRBV9 and TRBJ2-3, with 11 bases fitting TRBD2. Germline loops: CDR1 SGDLS, CDR2 YYNGEE. Germline trimming cut 2 bases from V and 7 bases from J; bases unmatched to any gene: 6. The CDR3 extends over 15 amino acids. The CDR3 here is CASSVTSGSVNTQYF. CDR3 nucleotides: TGTGCCAGCAGCGTCACTAGCGGGAGTGTCAATACGCAGTATTTT.

The J gene is TRBJ1-1, the V gene TRBV15, with D uncertain. The germline V gene has CDR1 LNHNV and CDR2 YYDKDF (reference sequence). Trimming took off 0 bases at V and 1 base at J, with 12 bases between the two ends. The CDR3 is made up of 16 amino acids. The DNA of the CDR3 is TGTGCCACCAGCAGAGATCCCGGGCCTCCGAACACTGAAGCTTTCTTT. Residues: CATSRDPGPPNTEAFF.

V usage is TRBV30 and J usage is TRBJ1-5, with 11 bases aligning to TRBD1. The trim removed 1 base at V and 8 bases at J, leaving 4 bases unmatched. The CDR3 is 14 amino acids. Germline values: CDR1 GTSNPN, CDR2 SVGIG (reference sequence). The CDR3: CAWSAGQGAEPQHF. CDR3 bases: TGTGCCTGGAGTGCAGGACAGGGGGCAGAGCCCCAGCATTTT.

The chain uses TRBV3-1 (or the pseudogene TRBV3-2) and TRBJ2-7, with a possible D match to TRBD2 (5 bases). Germline V lookup: CDR1 LGHDT, CDR2 YNNKEL (reference sequence). The ends were cut back, 1 base at V and 3 bases at J, with 13 bases in the middle. CDR3 length equals 15 residues. Here the CDR3 DNA reads TGTGCCAGCAGCCAAGTGTCGGGGTCGCGCTACGAGCAGTACTTC. This encodes CASSQVSGSRYEQYF.

This rearrangement joins TRBV19 to TRBJ2-2; no definite D call. The V gene lost 4 bases and the J gene lost 4 bases, with 19 bases spanning the gap. CDR3 length: 17 amino acids. CDR1 and CDR2 from the germline V gene are LNHDA and SQIVND (reference sequence). Written as DNA, the CDR3 is TGTGCCAGTAGTAAGCTGTTGGACGGCACGGGCACCGGGGAGCTGTTTTTT. This translates into CASSKLLDGTGTGELFF.

This clone was seen only once. This chain uses TRBV28 with TRBJ1-3, with D uncertain. V gave up 9 bases and J gave up 0 bases, with 6 bases separating them. CDR3 length equals 12 residues. Germline-derived CDR1 and CDR2 are MDHEN and SYDVKM. This chain's CDR3 is CASTVSGNTIYF. The CDR3 DNA follows: TGTGCCAGTACAGTCTCTGGAAACACCATATATTTT.

The V call is TRBV3-1 (or the pseudogene TRBV3-2), the J call TRBJ2-3, with 8 bases matching TRBD2. There are 15 residues in the CDR3. Germline V gene data show CDR1 as LGHDT and CDR2 as YNNKEL (reference sequence). Trimming took 3 bases from V and 2 from J; bases not matched to a gene: 4. CDR3 nucleotides: TGTGCCAGCAGCCAGCGGGGGGAGCCCACAGATACGCAGTATTTT. Protein sequence: CASSQRGEPTDTQYF.

Concerning this clone: One junction end does not reproduce the germline sequence, and a read error may be involved. The V gene is TRBV7-7, the J gene TRBJ2-2; no clear D gene. The CDR3 consists of 17 residues. Germline V gene data show CDR1 as SSHAT and CDR2 as FNYEAQ (reference sequence). The DNA of the CDR3 is TGTGCTAGCAGCTCCCACCCAGTACTTTACGTTGCCGGGGAGCTGTTTTTT. It translates to CASSSHPVLYVAGELFF.

This clone was counted only a few times. This chain joins TRBV7-9 and TRBJ2-7; D is possibly TRBD2 (5 bases). Germline lookup yields CDR1 SEHNR and CDR2 FQNEAQ (reference sequence). This CDR3 region has 13 residues. The V and J ends lost 5 bases and 5 bases respectively, with 13 bases between them. The CDR3 loop reads CASSRELWNEQYF. The CDR3 bases are TGTGCCAGCAGCCGGGAACTTTGGAACGAGCAGTACTTC. Full variable domain (rest looked up from reference TRBV7-9 and TRBJ2-7): DTGVSQNPRHKITKRGQNVTFRCDPISEHNRLYWYRQTLGQGPEFLTYFQNEAQLEKSRLLSDRFSAERPKGSFSTLEIQRTEQGDSAMYLCASSRELWNEQYFGPGTRLTVT.

This clone was found once. V and J are TRBV18 and TRBJ2-1, with D maybe TRBD2 (5 bases). CDR1 and CDR2 (germline): KGHSH, LQKENI. The V and J ends lost 4 bases and 1 base respectively, with 14 bases between them. The CDR3 is 16 amino acids. CDR3 sequence reads: CASSHTGVRSYNEQFF. For the CDR3, the DNA is TGTGCCAGCTCACATACCGGGGTGCGGTCCTACAATGAGCAGTTCTTC.

This chain uses TRBV24-1 with TRBJ2-2; 8 nucleotides agree with TRBD2. The CDR3 totals 18 residues. Germline CDR1 and CDR2: KGHDR and SFDVKD. V lost 4 bases and J lost 1; bases outside the gene matches: 10. The CDR3 region has the DNA TGTGCCACCAGTGACGCGTATAGCGGGGACCAGAACACCGGGGAGCTGTTTTTT. Protein product: CATSDAYSGDQNTGELFF.

On this clone itself: One junction end disagrees with the germline gene, perhaps due to a read error. The chain employs TRBV5-1 and TRBJ2-2; the D gene is possibly TRBD1 (6 bases). The CDR3 contains 15 residues. The V gene's germline CDR1 is SGHRS and CDR2 YFSETQ. CDR3 nucleotides: TGCGCCAGCACCTTGTCCCAGGGGTTCGCCGGGGAGCTGTTTTTT. This codes for CASTLSQGFAGELFF.

The V gene is TRBV5-4, the J gene TRBJ1-2; D is possibly TRBD1 (5 bases). The CDR3 is made up of 16 amino acids. Germline lookup yields CDR1 SGHNT and CDR2 YYREEE (reference sequence). Trimming stripped 3 bases from V and 7 bases from J, with 22 bases between. CDR3 region: CASSSGGTHSRSGYTF. The CDR3 DNA sequence: TGTGCCAGCAGCTCGGGGGGGACTCACTCAAGGAGTGGCTACACCTTC.

The V call is TRBV28, the J call TRBJ1-6; D not resolved. Germline CDR1 is MDHEN and CDR2 is SYDVKM. V was shortened by 7 bases and J by 7 bases, with 14 bases between the two germline ends. The CDR3 runs to 14 residues. The CDR3 is CASNRPTGNSPLHF. CDR3 sequence (DNA): TGTGCCAGCAACCGCCCGACGGGAAATTCACCCCTCCACTTT.

The chain combines TRBV19 with TRBJ1-2, with TRBD1 matching 10 bases. The CDR3 extends over 14 amino acids. Germline loops: CDR1 LNHDA, CDR2 SQIVND (reference sequence). The V segment lost 8 bases and the J segment 0 bases; nucleotides outside the gene matches: 3. In DNA, the CDR3 is TGTGCCAGTGGGACAGGGGAAACTAACTATGGCTACACCTTC. It translates to CASGTGETNYGYTF.

This clone has just a few counts. The chain links TRBV18 to TRBJ1-5; a weak D match, TRBD1 (5 bases). The V gene's germline CDR1 is KGHSH and CDR2 LQKENI. There are 13 residues in the CDR3. The V end was cut by 5 bases, the J end by 3 bases, with 8 bases between. CDR3 region: CASSGADNQPQHF. The CDR3 DNA sequence: TGTGCCAGCTCAGGGGCCGACAATCAGCCCCAGCATTTT.

The genes are TRBV5-1 and TRBJ2-3; D is perhaps TRBD1 (6 bases). CDR3 length: 14 residues. Germline CDR1 reads SGHRS; CDR2 reads YFSETQ. Trimming shortened V by 4 bases and J by 6 bases, and 15 bases separated the two germline ends. The CDR3 DNA is TGCGCCAGCAGCACGTCCACAGGGTCCGATACGCAGTATTTT. Translation: CASSTSTGSDTQYF.

This rearrangement joins TRBV5-1 to TRBJ2-1, with D possibly TRBD2 on 6 matching bases. The V gene lost 7 bases and the J gene lost 3 bases, with 14 bases spanning the gap. The CDR3 is made up of 14 amino acids. CDR1 and CDR2 from the germline V gene are SGHRS and YFSETQ. The CDR3 reads CASVSGVDYNEQFF. CDR3 bases: TGCGCCAGCGTCTCGGGAGTGGACTACAATGAGCAGTTCTTC.

This chain uses TRBV30 with TRBJ1-1, with D unclear. V dropped 5 bases and J dropped 0 bases, with 10 bases sitting between them. The CDR3 is 13 residues long. Looked up from germline, CDR1 is GTSNPN and CDR2 is SVGIG (reference sequence). The DNA of the CDR3 is TGTGCCTGGTGGTCAGCCTTGAACACTGAAGCTTTCTTT. Residues: CAWWSALNTEAFF.

This clone was observed once. The chain employs TRBV5-6 and TRBJ1-5; possibly TRBD1 for D (5 bases). Germline V CDR1 and CDR2: SGHDT, YYEEEE. V lost 4 bases and J lost 6, with 11 bases in between. The CDR3 runs to 13 residues. The CDR3: CASSLSGTQPQHF. The DNA for the CDR3 is TGTGCCAGCAGCCTAAGCGGGACTCAGCCCCAGCATTTT.

The genes are TRBV11-2 and TRBJ1-6; D not resolved. CDR1 and CDR2 from the germline V gene are SGHAT and FQNNGV. V dropped 5 bases and J dropped 7 bases, with 6 bases sitting between them. The CDR3 is 12 amino acids. CDR3 nucleotides: TGTGCCAGCAGCCGGGTGAATTCACCCCTCCACTTT. This gives the protein CASSRVNSPLHF.

The chain carries TRBV6-6 and TRBJ2-1; D is unresolved. CDR1 and CDR2 from the germline V gene are MNHNY and SVGAGI (reference sequence). This CDR3 is 13 amino acids long. The V end lost 2 bases, the J end lost 7 bases, and 9 bases lay between the germline ends. The CDR3 spells CASSYTRTNEQFF. For the CDR3, the DNA is TGTGCCAGCAGTTACACGCGGACGAATGAGCAGTTCTTC.

V gene TRBV2 combines with J gene TRBJ1-5; 7 positions match TRBD1. In germline, CDR1 is SNHLY, CDR2 FYNNEI. Trimming took 5 bases from V and 7 from J; bases not matched to a gene: 14. The CDR3 sequence is 16 residues long. CDR3 in DNA: TGTGCCAGCAGTCCTAGACCCGACAGGGACGACCAGCCCCAGCATTTT. Translating gives CASSPRPDRDDQPQHF.

This clone appeared once. The gene calls are TRBV6-5 and TRBJ1-5, with TRBD1 matching over 7 bases. Germline CDR1 and CDR2: MNHEY and SVGAGI. The CDR3 runs to 13 residues. Germline trimming cut 5 bases from V and 7 bases from J; bases unmatched to any gene: 5. As DNA, the CDR3 is TGTGCCAGCAGTCGACAGGGCACCCAGCCCCAGCATTTT. This gives the protein CASSRQGTQPQHF.